The rows below give T cell receptor beta chains drawn from one sample of a study of regulatory T cells in long-lasting Graves disease. TCRdb re-analysed the multiplex PCR reads in MiXCR, keeping a single row per CDR3 protein. The sample holds around 250,000 distinct CDR3 sequences, under 20% seen once. Another study also made use of these data, one on T cells in Graves' hyperthyroidism and ophthalmopathy.

This specimen was peripheral blood mononuclear cells (PBMCs), taken at new diagnosis, from a patient treated with antithyroid drugs. The origin of the receptors is a woman younger than 45 with Graves disease. Each CDR3 is given with its conserved first and last residue.

J gene: TRBJ1-2
V gene: TRBV6-9
CDR3 protein: CASSYPVPSNYGYTF

J gene: TRBJ2-7
V gene: TRBV5-5
CDR3 protein: CASSLVRAYEQYF

J gene: TRBJ2-3
V gene: TRBV19
CDR3 protein: CASSLRGAPDTQYF

J gene: TRBJ1-2
V gene: TRBV14
CDR3 protein: CASSPTLGQNSNYGYTF

J gene: TRBJ1-2
V gene: TRBV19
CDR3 protein: CASSIVHAGTADGYTF

J gene: TRBJ2-1
V gene: TRBV7-9
CDR3 protein: CASSSRTSGGVGTVNEQFF

J gene: TRBJ2-7
V gene: TRBV18
CDR3 protein: CASSPRGTTTTYEQYF

J gene: TRBJ2-3
V gene: TRBV6-1
CDR3 protein: CASSDQGGTDTQYF

J gene: TRBJ2-1
V gene: TRBV7-2
CDR3 protein: CASSSTSGIQRMNEQFF

J gene: TRBJ1-2
V gene: TRBV29-1
CDR3 protein: CSVEPGNYGYTF

J gene: TRBJ2-3
V gene: TRBV7-8
CDR3 protein: CASSLAGVRDTQYF

J gene: TRBJ1-1
V gene: TRBV15
CDR3 protein: CATSRGGGTEAFF

J gene: TRBJ2-1
V gene: TRBV3-1
CDR3 protein: CASSPWTSGDYNEQFF

J gene: TRBJ1-1
V gene: TRBV4-1
CDR3 protein: CASSHTGDAEAFF

J gene: TRBJ1-4
V gene: TRBV12-3/TRBV12-4
CDR3 protein: CASTFSTGYEKLFF

J gene: TRBJ1-2
V gene: TRBV19
CDR3 protein: CASNRQDSTNYGYTF

J gene: TRBJ1-1
V gene: TRBV20-1
CDR3 protein: CSASSTGIMNTEAFF

J gene: TRBJ2-5
V gene: TRBV11-3
CDR3 protein: CASSLHWMETQYF

J gene: TRBJ1-4
V gene: TRBV24-1
CDR3 protein: CATSEAHRNEKLFF

J gene: TRBJ1-6
V gene: TRBV5-6
CDR3 protein: CASSIDYREGNSPLHF

J gene: TRBJ2-1
V gene: TRBV5-1
CDR3 protein: CASSLDGSGNEQFF

J gene: TRBJ2-6
V gene: TRBV7-6
CDR3 protein: CASSSRLDSSGANVLTF

J gene: TRBJ1-2
V gene: TRBV7-2
CDR3 protein: CASSLQGAIDYGYTF

J gene: TRBJ1-2
V gene: TRBV6-1
CDR3 protein: CASSRDTPNGYTF

J gene: TRBJ2-7
V gene: TRBV13
CDR3 protein: CASSSPTSSYEQYF

J gene: TRBJ1-3
V gene: TRBV9
CDR3 protein: CASSAFDSLSLGGNTIYF

J gene: TRBJ2-7
V gene: TRBV9
CDR3 protein: CASSVARDGDYEQYF

J gene: TRBJ2-1
V gene: TRBV7-2
CDR3 protein: CASSPGQVNNEQFF

J gene: TRBJ1-1
V gene: TRBV5-6
CDR3 protein: CASSFWGGDTEAFF

J gene: TRBJ2-2
V gene: TRBV19
CDR3 protein: CASSIGGGTGELFF

J gene: TRBJ2-3
V gene: TRBV6-2/TRBV6-3
CDR3 protein: CASSYRGSGGTDTQYF

J gene: TRBJ2-7
V gene: TRBV7-2
CDR3 protein: CASSLGVQRGVRAGEQYF